This T cell receptor (beta chain) was sequenced during a study of OX40 agonist ivuxolimab in advanced cancers. Study-level background: Partial responses were recorded for three patients, including one with hepatocellular carcinoma and two with cutaneous melanoma.

TCRdb's table, derived via immunoSEQ multiplex PCR, lists solely in-frame clones and lacks some. Of 55,000 to 75,000 clones in the sample, 90% to 95% were seen once. The specimen comprised CD4+ or CD8+ T cells sorted from blood, sampled in a trial of the OX40 agonist ivuxolimab. This clonotype was obtained from an adult with an advanced solid tumor such as melanoma, head and neck, liver or kidney cancer.

The CDR3 sequence is CASSPLPGQGAIGNQPQHF. The CDR3 DNA is TGTGCCAGTAGTCCTCTCCCGGGACAGGGGGCGATTGGCAATCAGCCCCAGCATTTT. The chain has TRBV19 and TRBJ1-5, with 12 bases fitting TRBD1. V dropped 5 bases and J dropped 2; count of bases not matched to a gene: 13. Per the germline V gene, CDR1 is LNHDA and CDR2 is SQIVND (reference sequence). The CDR3 runs to 19 residues.